Following are 23 T cell receptor beta chains from one sample sequenced in a study of blood T cell repertoires in COVID-19. Measured with immunoSEQ multiplex PCR; TCRdb has only the in-frame clones, and not every one. The sample yields around 300,000 clones, 83% seen once. The sample comprised peripheral blood. Source of these receptors: a woman aged 45-65 years who had recovered from COVID-19.

V usage is TRBV28 and J usage is TRBJ1-4; possible D gene TRBD1, 5 bases. The CDR3 extends over 15 amino acids. Per the germline V gene, CDR1 is MDHEN and CDR2 is SYDVKM. Trimming shortened V by 4 bases and J by 3 bases, and 12 bases separated the two germline ends. This CDR3 reads CASSSKGWPNEKLFF. CDR3 DNA: TGTGCCAGCAGTTCAAAGGGGTGGCCTAATGAAAAACTGTTTTTT.

The CDR3 bases are TGTGCCAGCCGACTTGGCGGGGGGAGCACAGATACGCAGTATTTT. Its translation is CASRLGGGSTDTQYF. The genes are TRBV18 and TRBJ2-3; TRBD2 matches at 8 bases. The CDR3 runs to 15 residues. Germline V gene sequence: CDR1 KGHSH, CDR2 LQKENI. V lost 8 bases, J lost 0 bases, and 7 bases stayed unmatched.

The chain couples TRBV18 to TRBJ2-1; 8 nucleotides line up with TRBD1. The CDR3 spans 14 residues. Looked up from germline, CDR1 is KGHSH and CDR2 is LQKENI. Trimming at V came to 6 bases and at J to 4 bases, leaving 5 bases not matched to a gene. The CDR3 nucleotides read TGTGCCAGCTCTTCGACAGGGGTATACAATGAGCAGTTCTTC. This translates into CASSSTGVYNEQFF.

V and J are TRBV6-2 or TRBV6-3 and TRBJ1-6; D call uncertain. The CDR3 is made up of 14 amino acids. V was cut by 2 bases and J by 7 bases, with 9 bases left in between. The germline V gene encodes CDR1 MNHEY and CDR2 SVGEGT. In DNA form, the CDR3 reads TGTGCCAGCAGTTACCCACAGACCAATTCACCCCTCCACTTT. Translation: CASSYPQTNSPLHF.

This chain joins TRBV20-1 and TRBJ2-3, with 8 positions matching TRBD2. There are 15 residues in the CDR3. In germline, CDR1 is DFQATT, CDR2 SNEGSKA (reference sequence). Losses at the gene ends were 3 bases for V and 0 bases for J; bases not matched to a gene: 5. The CDR3 coding sequence is TGCAGTGCTAGTCGGGCTAGCGGGAGCACAGATACGCAGTATTTT. Protein sequence: CSASRASGSTDTQYF.

The chain's CDR3 is CAIFAGDFYEQYF. The CDR3 DNA reads TGTGCCATTTTTGCGGGGGATTTCTACGAGCAGTACTTC. The rearrangement joins TRBV2 to TRBJ2-7; 7 nucleotides agree with TRBD2. V shed 10 bases and J 3 bases; nucleotides not matched to a gene: 9. The germline CDR1 and CDR2 sequences are SNHLY and FYNNEI. This CDR3 has 13 amino acids.

This chain connects TRBV25-1 to TRBJ1-2, with TRBD1 identical over 9 bases. J lost 3 bases, V lost 0 bases, and 11 bases had no gene match. Per germline, CDR1 MGHDK and CDR2 SYGVNS. This CDR3 spans 18 amino acids. The chain's CDR3 is CASSEYLGTGISDYGYTF. The DNA of the CDR3 is TGTGCCAGCAGTGAATACCTAGGGACAGGGATTTCAGACTATGGCTACACCTTC.

V gene TRBV7-9 combines with J gene TRBJ2-2; D is ambiguous. The germline V gene encodes CDR1 SEHNR and CDR2 FQNEAQ (reference sequence). The ends were cut back, 6 bases at V and 5 bases at J, with 13 bases in the middle. The CDR3 is 14 residues long. The DNA of the CDR3 is TGTGCCAGCAGTGGGCAGGCAAAGACCGGGGAGCTGTTTTTT. Its protein is CASSGQAKTGELFF. The variable domain in full, with the rest retrieved from reference TRBV7-9 and TRBJ2-2, is DTGVSQNPRHKITKRGQNVTFRCDPISEHNRLYWYRQTLGQGPEFLTYFQNEAQLEKSRLLSDRFSAERPKGSFSTLEIQRTEQGDSAMYLCASSGQAKTGELFFGEGSRLTVL.

V is TRBV5-1 and J is TRBJ2-2, with 8 bases aligning to TRBD1. The V and J ends lost 2 bases and 6 bases, in that order; junction bases with no gene match: 3. The CDR3 length is 14 residues. Germline assignment: CDR1 SGHRS and CDR2 YFSETQ. The CDR3 sequence: CASSFVQGAGELFF. The CDR3 coding sequence is TGCGCCAGCAGCTTCGTACAGGGGGCCGGGGAGCTGTTTTTT.

This sequence joins TRBV20-1 and TRBJ2-3; 10 bases align to TRBD2. From germline, CDR1 is DFQATT and CDR2 SNEGSKA (reference sequence). This CDR3 has 17 amino acids. With 3 bases clipped from V and 2 bases from J, the junction kept 11 bases outside the gene matches. CDR3 sequence: CSASQVSAGGPTDTQYF. The CDR3 nucleotides are TGCAGTGCTAGTCAGGTATCAGCGGGGGGGCCCACAGATACGCAGTATTTT.

The V and J genes are TRBV6-6 and TRBJ1-5, with D perhaps TRBD1 (6 bases). V was clipped by 5 bases and J by 6 bases, with 23 bases between them. Germline V gene sequence: CDR1 MNHNY, CDR2 SVGAGI (reference sequence). The CDR3 totals 17 residues. The CDR3 here is CASSPAEGVRIFQPQHF. DNA of the CDR3: TGTGCCAGCAGTCCCGCCGAGGGGGTCCGTATTTTTCAGCCCCAGCATTTT.

The chain joins TRBV11-3 to TRBJ2-1; 7 bases are shared with TRBD2. Germline assignment: CDR1 SGHNT and CDR2 YENEEA. V shed 5 bases, J shed 1 base, and the junction held 11 bases outside the gene matches. The CDR3 is 17 residues long. This CDR3 reads CASSLSPAGPSYNEQFF. The CDR3 nucleotides are TGTGCCAGCAGCCTCTCGCCAGCGGGACCGTCCTACAATGAGCAGTTCTTC.

V usage is TRBV5-4 and J usage is TRBJ2-5, with D perhaps TRBD2 (5 bases). This CDR3 is 12 amino acids long. V lost 3 bases, J lost 10 bases, and 13 bases lay in between. Germline V lookup: CDR1 SGHNT, CDR2 YYREEE (reference sequence). The CDR3 DNA reads as TGTGCCAGCAGCTCCGCTCCGGAGGTCCAGTACTTC. Translated: CASSSAPEVQYF.

This clone occurred a few times. The CDR3 protein is CASSLWGTRDNSPLHF. For the CDR3, the DNA is TGTGCCAGCAGCTTATGGGGGACACGGGATAATTCACCCCTCCACTTT. V and J are TRBV7-9 and TRBJ1-6; D might be TRBD1 (6 bases). CDR1 and CDR2 from the germline V gene are SEHNR and FQNEAQ (reference sequence). Trimming shortened V by 2 bases and J by 5 bases, and 13 bases separated the two germline ends. The CDR3 runs to 16 residues. The variable domain in full, with the rest retrieved from reference TRBV7-9 and TRBJ1-6, is DTGVSQNPRHKITKRGQNVTFRCDPISEHNRLYWYRQTLGQGPEFLTYFQNEAQLEKSRLLSDRFSAERPKGSFSTLEIQRTEQGDSAMYLCASSLWGTRDNSPLHFGNGTRLTVT.

This chain links TRBV14 with TRBJ1-3, with D hard to call. Germline V gives CDR1 SGHDN, CDR2 FVKESK. The CDR3 has 15 residues. Trimming stripped 7 bases from V and 0 bases from J, with 13 bases between. The DNA of the CDR3 is TGTGCCAGCATCATTCGCGGGGTCTCTGGAAACACCATATATTTT. Protein sequence: CASIIRGVSGNTIYF.

This sequence joins TRBV18 and TRBJ1-1; possible D gene TRBD1, 5 bases. The CDR3 is 16 residues long. Trimming left V 2 bases short and J 3 bases short, with 16 bases between. From germline, CDR1 is KGHSH and CDR2 LQKENI. The CDR3: CASSPSEGMADTEAFF. CDR3 coding DNA: TGTGCCAGCTCACCATCGGAGGGGATGGCGGACACTGAAGCTTTCTTT.

This clone was seen a single time. The V and J genes are TRBV6-1 and TRBJ2-7, with TRBD1 as a possible D gene (5 bases). The CDR3 has 13 residues. Looked up from germline, CDR1 is MNHNS and CDR2 is SASEGT. The V end lost 3 bases, the J end lost 3 bases, and 9 bases lay between the germline ends. DNA for the CDR3: TGTGCCAGCAGTGAGAACAGGAACTACGAGCAGTACTTC. Translating it yields CASSENRNYEQYF.

The rearrangement uses TRBV2 and TRBJ2-5; TRBD1 matches at 7 bases. CDR1 is SNHLY, CDR2 FYNNEI, per germline. The CDR3 is 14 amino acids. J was trimmed by 5 bases and V by 3 bases; bases with no gene match: 6. CDR3 sequence (DNA): TGTGCCAGCAGTGAGTGGACAGGTCGGGAGACCCAGTACTTC. Its translation: CASSEWTGRETQYF.

This clone turned up a few times. The V and J genes are TRBV25-1 and TRBJ2-2; 8 nucleotides align to TRBD2. Per the germline V gene, CDR1 is MGHDK and CDR2 is SYGVNS. V lost 3 bases to trimming and J lost 6 bases; unmatched junction nucleotides: 12. The CDR3 covers 17 residues. CDR3 sequence reads: CASSEPGAGAIAGELFF. CDR3 bases: TGTGCCAGCAGTGAGCCCGGAGCGGGGGCAATAGCCGGGGAGCTGTTTTTT.

V and J are TRBV7-2 and TRBJ2-3; possibly TRBD2 for D (6 bases). Germline V gene lookup returns CDR1 SGHTA and CDR2 FQGNSA. The CDR3 has 17 amino acids. Deletions cut 6 bases from V and 2 bases from J, with 21 bases between. In nucleotides, the CDR3 is TGTGCCAGCAGATCCCCGGCCGGGGCGGGAAACACAGATACGCAGTATTTT. It translates to CASRSPAGAGNTDTQYF.

J is TRBJ1-2 and V is TRBV12-3 or TRBV12-4; 7 nucleotides agree with TRBD1. There are 13 residues in the CDR3. V was pared by 5 bases and J by 6 bases, with 6 bases of the junction left unmatched. CDR3 DNA sequence: TGTGCCAGCAGTCCGGGGACAGACCATGGCTACACCTTC. It encodes CASSPGTDHGYTF.

There are a few counts of this clone. The rearrangement uses TRBV25-1 and TRBJ2-3, with D possibly matching TRBD2 (5 bases). The CDR3 runs to 15 residues. V was clipped by 4 bases and J by 1 base, with 12 bases between them. Looked up from germline, CDR1 is MGHDK and CDR2 is SYGVNS. The CDR3 spells CASSGPWRGTDTQYF. CDR3 DNA: TGTGCCAGCAGTGGCCCCTGGCGGGGCACAGATACGCAGTATTTT.

The chain couples TRBV4-3 to TRBJ2-1; 11 bases agree with TRBD1. CDR3 length: 16 residues. Germline CDR1 reads LGHNA; CDR2 reads YSLEER. The V segment lost 1 base and the J segment 7 bases; nucleotides outside the gene matches: 6. The CDR3 loop reads CASSQGTGGFENEQFF. The CDR3 DNA sequence: TGCGCCAGCAGCCAAGGGACAGGGGGCTTTGAAAATGAGCAGTTCTTC.